This TCR beta chain is drawn from a study of TIL therapy for anti-PD-1-resistant metastatic lung cancer. Across the study: Most patients had lung adenocarcinoma; a few tumors were EGFR-mutant, two ALK-rearranged; half smoked currently or formerly.

The immunoSEQ assay was v3. Measured with immunoSEQ multiplex PCR; TCRdb has only the in-frame clones, and not every one. The sample has 9,000 to 9,500 clones, roughly 70% seen once. Stated time point: pre-treatment sample, taken before nivolumab and TIL therapy. Tumor tissue came from excised metastases, mostly pleural nodules or supraclavicular lymph nodes. This clone was counted once. The TCR was taken from a person aged 25-80 years with non-small cell lung cancer. This specimen was tumor tissue, taken at baseline.

CDR3: CASSYGGYQGETQYF. DNA for the CDR3: TGTGCCAGCAGTTACGGAGGTTATCAGGGGGAGACCCAGTACTTC. The rearrangement uses TRBV6-5 and TRBJ2-5, with a weak D call TRBD1 (6 bases). Trimming shortened V by 2 bases and J by 5 bases, and 15 bases separated the two germline ends. This CDR3 contains 15 residues. The germline gives CDR1 MNHEY, CDR2 SVGAGI.